A selection of T cell receptor beta chains follows, all from one sample in a study of shared clonotypes between healthy human individuals. Profiled with immunoSEQ multiplex PCR; TCRdb holds only in-frame clones, not every one. The data hold about 550,000 clones, with just under 97% observed a single time. Sequenced input: naive CD8+ T cells sorted from blood. The origin of the receptors is a woman in her thirties in good health. The CDR3 runs from the conserved cysteine through the conserved F or W. The D gene is left open where the match is weak. A row's size may be missing; if present it is once, few, many or a size class.

d_call	v_call	j_call	clone_size	cdr3_nt	cdr3_aa
TRBD1	TRBV7-9	TRBJ2-1	-	TGTGCCAGCAGCCCAGGGGGTCATGAGCAGTTCTTC	CASSPGGHEQFF
-	TRBV5-6	TRBJ2-7	once	TGTGCCAGCAGCTGGGGGACGGACCCCTACGAGCAGTACTTC	CASSWGTDPYEQYF
TRBD1	TRBV27	TRBJ2-7	-	TGTGCCAGCAGTTATCGGACAGGTGCTATTTACGAGCAGTACTTC	CASSYRTGAIYEQYF
-	TRBV15	TRBJ2-1	-	TGTGCCACCAGCCGCGAAGAATATGAGCAGTTCTTC	CATSREEYEQFF
-	TRBV27	TRBJ1-1	-	TGTGCCAGCAGTTTTGGGGGCTACACTGAAGCTTTCTTT	CASSFGGYTEAFF
-	TRBV7-9	TRBJ2-1	-	TGTGCCAGCAGCTCAGTAGCGGAAAATTACAATGAGCAGTTCTTC	CASSSVAENYNEQFF
-	TRBV27	TRBJ1-5	-	TGTGCCAGCAGTTTACTGGGGAGGGATCAGCCCCAGCATTTT	CASSLLGRDQPQHF
TRBD2	TRBV6-5	TRBJ2-7	-	TGTGCCAGCAGTTACTCGATCCGGACTAGTCGATCCGAGCAGTACTTC	CASSYSIRTSRSEQYF
-	TRBV4-1	TRBJ2-3	-	TGCGCCAGCAGCCAAGACGGCAGAAACACAGATACGCAGTATTTT	CASSQDGRNTDTQYF
-	TRBV7-8	TRBJ2-7	-	TGTGCCAGCAGCCCCGAGCGGTACGGGGAGCAGTACTTC	CASSPERYGEQYF
-	TRBV29-1	TRBJ2-2	-	TGCAGCGTTGCAGGGGAGGTCGGGGAGCTGTTTTTT	CSVAGEVGELFF
TRBD1	TRBV5-5	TRBJ2-7	-	TGTGCCAGTACCACAGGGGGGACCTACGAGCAGTACTTC	CASTTGGTYEQYF
-	TRBV13	TRBJ2-3	once	TGTGCCAGCAGCTTAGGCGCCCGCACAGATACGCAGTATTTT	CASSLGARTDTQYF
TRBD1	TRBV7-2	TRBJ1-1	-	TGTGCCAGCAGCTGGGGACAGCGAACGAACACTGAAGCTTTCTTT	CASSWGQRTNTEAFF
-	TRBV7-9	TRBJ2-5	-	TGTGCCAGCAGCGGGATGAAAGAGACCCAGTACTTC	CASSGMKETQYF
-	TRBV10-3	TRBJ2-7	-	TGTGCCATCAGGGGGGACACCTACGAGCAGTACTTC	CAIRGDTYEQYF
-	TRBV28	TRBJ2-1	-	TGTGCCAGCAGTCCCAGCAATGAGCAGTTCTTC	CASSPSNEQFF
-	TRBV5-1	TRBJ2-1	-	TGCGCCAGCAGCTGGGGTTCAGGACACACCGTTGAGCAGTTCTTC	CASSWGSGHTVEQFF
-	TRBV4-2	TRBJ2-7	-	TGTGCCAGCAGCCCAGAGGGGGGCTCCTACGAGCAGTACTTC	CASSPEGGSYEQYF
-	TRBV28	TRBJ1-3	-	TGTGCCAGCAGTCTCGCGACAGATTACTCTGGAAACACCATATATTTT	CASSLATDYSGNTIYF
-	TRBV13	TRBJ2-1	-	TGTGCCAGCAGCTCCCGGGACTTCTCCTACAATGAGCAGTTCTTC	CASSSRDFSYNEQFF
TRBD2	TRBV4-1	TRBJ2-7	-	TGCGCCAGCAGCCAAGATCCGGGACTAGCTGACGAGCAGTACTTC	CASSQDPGLADEQYF
TRBD1	TRBV2	TRBJ2-7	-	TGTGCCAGCAGTGAAGTCCGACAGGGATACGAGCAGTACTTC	CASSEVRQGYEQYF
-	TRBV19	TRBJ2-1	-	TGTGCCAGTAGTATAGGCTCCTACAATGAGCAGTTCTTC	CASSIGSYNEQFF
-	TRBV28	TRBJ2-2	-	TGTGCCAGCAGTTCAGTAGACGGCGGGGAGCTGTTTTTT	CASSSVDGGELFF
-	TRBV6-5	TRBJ2-7	-	TGTGCCAGCAGTTACTCGGAAGACTACGAGCAGTACTTC	CASSYSEDYEQYF
-	TRBV4-1	TRBJ2-7	-	TGCGCCAGCAGCCTCCGGCGGGATTACTCCTACGAGCAGTACTTC	CASSLRRDYSYEQYF
TRBD2	TRBV27	TRBJ2-3	-	TGTGCCAGCAGTCCCGCAGCGGGGGAGTACACAGATACGCAGTATTTT	CASSPAAGEYTDTQYF
-	TRBV5-1	TRBJ1-2	-	TGCGCCAGCAGCTTGGGAGGGGGTCACTATGGCTACACCTTC	CASSLGGGHYGYTF
TRBD2	TRBV5-4	TRBJ2-7	-	TGTGCCAGCAGCTTTAAGGCGGGAGGCCCCTACGAGCAGTACTTC	CASSFKAGGPYEQYF
TRBD1	TRBV6-1	TRBJ1-1	-	TGTGCCAGCAGTCCAACCGGGACAGGATATACTGAAGCTTTCTTT	CASSPTGTGYTEAFF
TRBD1	TRBV28	TRBJ1-5	-	TGTGCCAGCAGTTTCTGGACAGGGAATAGCAATCAGCCCCAGCATTTT	CASSFWTGNSNQPQHF
TRBD2	TRBV28	TRBJ2-1	-	TGTGCCAGCAGTTTGCGGGCTAGCGGGATAGGTAATGAGCAGTTCTTC	CASSLRASGIGNEQFF
TRBD2	TRBV11-2	TRBJ2-7	-	TGTGCCAGCAGCCTAGGCGGGGGAGAGGCCTACGAGCAGTACTTC	CASSLGGGEAYEQYF
-	TRBV28	TRBJ2-7	-	TGTGCCCTCGCTGGGGCAGGCTCCTACGAGCAGTACTTC	CALAGAGSYEQYF
-	TRBV6-5	TRBJ2-1	-	TGTGCCAGCACGGCACCCTACAATGAGCAGTTCTTC	CASTAPYNEQFF
-	TRBV9	TRBJ2-7	-	TGTGCCAGCAGCGTCAGGGGCGGAGGCTACGAGCAGTACTTC	CASSVRGGGYEQYF
TRBD2	TRBV27	TRBJ2-1	-	TGTGCCAGCAGTTTATTTGGCGGGCTAGCGGGCCCAGGGTTCTACAATGAGCAGTTCTTC	CASSLFGGLAGPGFYNEQFF
-	TRBV7-9	TRBJ2-3	-	TGTGCCAGCAGCTCGTCGGAGGGGCGGGCGAGGGTGACAGATACGCAGTATTTT	CASSSSEGRARVTDTQYF
-	TRBV2	TRBJ2-7	-	TGTGCCAGCAGTGAAGAGACTCTTTACTCCTACGAGCAGTACTTC	CASSEETLYSYEQYF
-	TRBV10-3	TRBJ2-1	-	TGTGCCATCAGTGAGTCGTTCTACAATGAGCAGTTCTTC	CAISESFYNEQFF
TRBD1	TRBV27	TRBJ2-7	-	TGTGCCAGCAGTTTAGGACAGGTCTACGAGCAGTACTTC	CASSLGQVYEQYF
-	TRBV10-3	TRBJ2-7	-	TGTGCCATCAGTGAGTCCTTCTCCTACGAGCAGTACTTC	CAISESFSYEQYF
-	TRBV6-1	TRBJ1-1	few	TGTGCCAGCAGTGAGACGTTTGGGCGGGATGAAGCTTTCTTT	CASSETFGRDEAFF
TRBD1	TRBV29-1	TRBJ2-4	-	TGCAGCGTTGGACAGGGACCCAAAGGCATTCAGTACTTC	CSVGQGPKGIQYF
-	TRBV5-1	TRBJ2-3	-	TGCGCCAGCAGCTTGGATGGCAGTCAGCGGGATACGCAGTATTTT	CASSLDGSQRDTQYF
-	TRBV27	TRBJ1-5	-	TGTGCCAGCAGCCTGAGGGTTAGCAATCAGCCCCAGCATTTT	CASSLRVSNQPQHF
-	TRBV15	TRBJ1-4	once	TGTGCCACCAGCAGAGATCTTAGGGACGCTACAACTAATGAAAAACTGTTTTTT	CATSRDLRDATTNEKLFF